These 16 T cell receptor beta chains were all obtained from the same sample, sequenced in a study of CD8 T cells in ankylosing spondylitis. Whole-study findings and limits: In ankylosing spondylitis blood, a motif of roughly eight highly homologous TCR beta variants appeared characteristic.

TCRdb passed the 5' RACE reads through MiXCR, listing each CDR3 protein once. Here the sample spans 450,000 to 550,000 distinct CDR3 sequences, approximately 5.3% being singletons. These receptors lack a known antigen. What was sequenced was blood, either unsorted or a sorted T cell fraction (not recorded which). The receptors originated from a male donor with ankylosing spondylitis.

This clonotype was counted ten times or more. The rearrangement joins TRBV29-1 to TRBJ2-7; possibly TRBD1 for D (5 bases). Germline V gene lookup returns CDR1 SQVTM and CDR2 ANQGSEA. This CDR3 is built from 14 residues. CDR3 in DNA: TGCACCCGTAAGGACACCCGAGCTTGGTACGAGCAGTACTTC. Residues: CTRKDTRAWYEQYF.

This clonotype was recorded at least ten times. The rearrangement joins TRBV7-2 to TRBJ2-7; a weak D match, TRBD2 (6 bases). Trimming pared 6 bases from V and 0 bases from J, leaving 21 bases between. Germline V gene data show CDR1 as SGHTA and CDR2 as FQGNSA. The CDR3 runs 17 residues. DNA of the CDR3: TGTGCCAGCAGTTCCAGAGGCGGTGGCGGGATCTCCTACGAGCAGTACTTC. Its translation is CASSSRGGGGISYEQYF.

This clonotype was recorded at least ten times. The chain couples TRBV28 to TRBJ2-5; D gene ambiguous. The CDR3 contains 14 residues. V was pared by 5 bases and J by 1 base, with 11 bases between. The V gene's germline CDR1 is MDHEN and CDR2 SYDVKM. The CDR3 region is CASSTQRAQETQYF. The CDR3 DNA follows: TGTGCCAGCAGTACCCAACGGGCCCAAGAGACCCAGTACTTC.

This clonotype has a count of ten or more. The J gene is TRBJ2-1, the V gene TRBV20-1; D not resolved. Between the trimmed V and J ends, which lost 3 bases and 7 bases, there was a span of 7 bases. This CDR3 is 11 amino acids long. Germline CDR1 and CDR2: DFQATT and SNEGSKA (reference sequence). The CDR3 DNA reads TGCAGTGCTAGGCCCGGGAATGAGCAGTTCTTC. It codes for CSARPGNEQFF.

The chain combines TRBV18 with TRBJ2-6; D gene unclear. The CDR3 spans 16 residues. Germline V lookup: CDR1 KGHSH, CDR2 LQKENI. V lost 0 bases and J lost 1, with 7 bases in between. This CDR3 is CASSPPKGSGANVLTF. CDR3 nucleotides: TGTGCCAGCTCACCACCAAAGGGTTCTGGGGCCAACGTCCTGACTTTC.

This clonotype was picked up many times. The CDR3 nucleotides are TGTGCCAGCAGCTTAAGGGGGACTAGCTCTTTAGCCACAGATACGCAGTATTTT. Protein sequence: CASSLRGTSSLATDTQYF. The rearrangement joins TRBV11-2 to TRBJ2-3; 9 bases agree with TRBD2. CDR3 length: 18 amino acids. V was clipped by 2 bases and J by 2 bases; unmatched bases: 11. Germline CDR1 SGHAT, CDR2 FQNNGV.

This clonotype was observed at least ten times. The V gene is TRBV5-1, the J gene TRBJ1-1; 7 bases agree with TRBD1. With 4 bases clipped from V and 0 bases from J, the junction kept 21 bases outside the gene matches. The CDR3 is 20 residues long. The germline CDR1 and CDR2 sequences are SGHRS and YFSETQ. The CDR3 protein is CASSRGILQTGRHMNTEAFF. CDR3 in DNA: TGCGCCAGCAGCAGAGGTATCTTGCAGACAGGGCGCCACATGAACACTGAAGCTTTCTTT.

This clonotype was detected ten times or more. J is TRBJ1-2 and V is TRBV20-1, with 8 bases fitting TRBD1. Trimming took 4 bases from V and 3 from J; bases not matched to a gene: 4. This CDR3 contains 13 residues. Germline V gene lookup returns CDR1 DFQATT and CDR2 SNEGSKA (reference sequence). The CDR3: CSANRGGYYGYTF. CDR3 sequence (DNA): TGCAGTGCTAACAGGGGGGGCTACTATGGCTACACCTTC.

This clonotype was recorded at least ten times. The chain recombines TRBV5-1 with TRBJ2-3; D is undetermined. Trimming took off 4 bases at V and 6 bases at J, with 21 bases between the two ends. The CDR3 spans 16 residues. CDR1 SGHRS and CDR2 YFSETQ come from the germline V gene. In nucleotides, the CDR3 is TGCGCCAGCAGCCGAAAACGGGCCTCCAAATCCGATACGCAGTATTTT. Amino acid sequence: CASSRKRASKSDTQYF.

This clonotype was counted ten times or more. The chain recombines TRBV3-1 with TRBJ2-5; D might be TRBD1 (5 bases). Germline-derived CDR1 and CDR2 are LGHDT and YNNKEL (reference sequence). This CDR3 contains 15 residues. V lost 2 bases and J 1 base, leaving 11 bases between the germline ends. CDR3 bases: TGTGCCAGCAGCCAAACCTGGGGCCCCCAAGAGACCCAGTACTTC. Its translation is CASSQTWGPQETQYF.

This clonotype came up many times. CDR3 nucleotide sequence: TGTGCCAGCAGCACCCTGACAGGGGGCTACACTGAAGCTTTCTTT. Amino acids: CASSTLTGGYTEAFF. The rearrangement links TRBV28 to TRBJ1-1; TRBD1 agrees at 10 bases. This CDR3 has 15 amino acids. The germline V gene encodes CDR1 MDHEN and CDR2 SYDVKM. The ends lost 6 bases at V and 3 bases at J; junction bases unmatched: 7.

The sample holds many counts of this clonotype. The gene calls are TRBV7-6 and TRBJ1-5, with D possibly TRBD1 on 6 matching bases. Trimming cost V 5 bases and J 0 bases, with 11 bases left between them. The germline V gene encodes CDR1 SGHVS and CDR2 FNYEAQ. The CDR3 loop spans 15 amino acids. The CDR3 loop reads CASSPTGYSNQPQHF. CDR3 nucleotides: TGTGCCAGCAGCCCGACAGGTTATAGCAATCAGCCCCAGCATTTT.

This clonotype was seen more than once but under ten times. CDR3 sequence reads: CASSPARGGPDTDTQYF. In nucleotides, the CDR3 is TGTGCCAGCTCACCCGCGAGAGGGGGTCCAGACACAGATACGCAGTATTTT. The gene calls are TRBV18 and TRBJ2-3, with D possibly matching TRBD1 (6 bases). Germline CDR1 reads KGHSH; CDR2 reads LQKENI. Trimming took 3 bases from V and 2 from J, leaving 18 bases between them. The CDR3 is 17 residues long.

This clonotype was counted ten times or more. The genes are TRBV6-1 and TRBJ2-1; D not resolved. This CDR3 has 14 amino acids. V gave up 5 bases and J gave up 6 bases, with 14 bases separating them. Germline V gene data show CDR1 as MNHNS and CDR2 as SASEGT. CDR3 sequence: CASSRQRVSNEQFF. CDR3 nucleotides: TGTGCCAGCAGTCGCCAGAGAGTAAGCAATGAGCAGTTCTTC.

This clonotype was counted ten times or more. This rearrangement joins TRBV7-9 to TRBJ1-3; D ambiguous. Germline CDR1 and CDR2: SEHNR and FQNEAQ (reference sequence). The CDR3 loop spans 14 amino acids. Trimming removed 7 bases at V and 0 bases at J, with 10 bases between. The CDR3 loop is CASTGTRSGNTIYF. The CDR3 coding sequence is TGTGCCAGCACCGGCACCCGCTCTGGAAACACCATATATTTT.

This clonotype was seen at least ten times. The gene calls are TRBV5-1 and TRBJ1-1; D gene unclear. This CDR3 is 11 amino acids long. Trimming took off 6 bases at V and 3 bases at J, with 6 bases between the two ends. Germline lookup yields CDR1 SGHRS and CDR2 YFSETQ. The CDR3 spells CASTSDTEAFF. The CDR3 coding sequence is TGCGCCAGCACCTCGGACACTGAAGCTTTCTTT.